The T cell receptor (beta chain) under discussion was sequenced for a study of early T cells in non-severe SARS-CoV-2 infection. Molecules of cDNA were individually given unique molecular identifiers that were attached to them. TCRdb reprocessed the 5' RACE reads with MiXCR, giving one entry per CDR3 protein. Seen here are 65,000 to 85,000 distinct CDR3 sequences, approximately 13% observed once, and the top ten hold 5% to 5.5%. CDR1 is MNHEY and CDR2 is SMNVEV in the germline V gene (reference sequence). Trimming stripped 6 bases from V and 4 bases from J, with 13 bases between. The CDR3 runs 14 residues. This clonotype was observed many times.

Sequenced material: whole blood. The origin of this receptor is an adult who was a healthcare worker with PCR-confirmed SARS-CoV-2 infection or an uninfected control (not recorded which). The V gene is TRBV27, the J gene TRBJ1-5; D is perhaps TRBD1 (5 bases). DNA of the CDR3: TGTGCCAGCAGGGGGCTCCCAGAGAATCAGCCCCAGCATTTT. Its translation: CASRGLPENQPQHF.